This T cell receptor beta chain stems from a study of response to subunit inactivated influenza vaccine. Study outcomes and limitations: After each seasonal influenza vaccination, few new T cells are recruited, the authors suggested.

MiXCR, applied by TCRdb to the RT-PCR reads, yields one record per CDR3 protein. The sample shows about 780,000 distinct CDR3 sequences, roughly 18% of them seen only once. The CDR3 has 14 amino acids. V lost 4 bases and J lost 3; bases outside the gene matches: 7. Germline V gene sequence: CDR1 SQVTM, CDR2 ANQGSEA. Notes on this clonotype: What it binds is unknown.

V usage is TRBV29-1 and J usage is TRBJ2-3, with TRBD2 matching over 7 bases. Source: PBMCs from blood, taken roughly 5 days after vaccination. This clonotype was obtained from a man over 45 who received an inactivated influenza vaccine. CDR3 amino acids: CSVGGRAETDTQYF. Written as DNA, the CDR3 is TGCAGCGTTGGTGGGAGGGCAGAAACAGATACGCAGTATTTT.